This TCR beta chain was recovered during a study of technical replicates of blood from a handful of donors. V gave up 8 bases and J gave up 8 bases, with 18 bases separating them. Germline assignment: CDR1 MNHEY and CDR2 SVGAGI. The CDR3 sequence is 13 residues long. Only in-frame clones appear in the TCRdb table, and some are missing; sequencing was by immunoSEQ multiplex PCR. The sample holds under 85,000 clones, roughly 92% seen once. The chain combines TRBV6-5 with TRBJ1-2; D possibly corresponds to TRBD1 (6 bases). This receptor was identified in a human donor in good health. Sample: T cells isolated from PBMCs. CDR3 loop: CASAEGTRYGYTF. The CDR3 DNA reads as TGTGCCAGCGCCGAGGGGACAAGATACGGCTACACCTTC.